A selection of T cell receptor beta chains follows, all from one sample in a study of early stage breast cancer tumors. Only in-frame clones appear in the TCRdb table, and some are missing; sequencing was by immunoSEQ multiplex PCR. The sample shows around 60,000 clones, roughly 80% of them seen only once. The sample taken for sequencing was blood. Every receptor here comes from a person aged 25-39 years with breast cancer. Both conserved end residues are part of each CDR3. D genes are given only for firm matches. Clone size is not always given. Where it is, it says once, few, many or a class for expanded clones.

d_gene	j_gene	v_gene	abundance	CDR3aa	CDR3nt
.	TRBJ1-4	TRBV6-6	.	CASSYPLEQGGEKLFF	TGTGCCAGCAGTTACCCCCTAGAGCAGGGTGGTGAAAAACTGTTTTTT
TRBD2	TRBJ2-5	TRBV11-2	.	CASSLPRLAGSETQYF	TGTGCCAGCAGCTTACCTCGGCTAGCGGGATCAGAGACCCAGTACTTC
.	TRBJ2-1	TRBV7-3	.	CASAPTGSWNEQFF	TGTGCCAGCGCCCCCACTGGGTCATGGAATGAGCAGTTCTTC
.	TRBJ2-2	TRBV5-4	.	CASSFRAYTGELFF	TGTGCCAGCAGCTTTAGGGCGTACACCGGGGAGCTGTTTTTT
.	TRBJ1-2	TRBV14	.	CASSPRQQGYGYTF	TGTGCCAGCAGCCCGAGACAGCAAGGGTATGGCTACACCTTC
TRBD2	TRBJ2-7	TRBV6-1	.	CASSFGLVYEQYF	TGTGCCAGCAGTTTTGGACTAGTCTACGAGCAGTACTTC
.	TRBJ2-2	TRBV6-1	.	CASSEIRVGNAGELFF	TGTGCCAGCAGTGAAATAAGGGTTGGGAACGCCGGGGAGCTGTTTTTT
.	TRBJ2-7	TRBV10-1	.	CASRREALSSYEQYF	TGCGCCAGCAGGCGGGAAGCGTTGAGCTCCTACGAGCAGTACTTC
TRBD2	TRBJ2-5	TRBV2	.	CASLGGAGKETQYF	TGTGCCAGCTTGGGAGGGGCAGGTAAAGAGACCCAGTACTTC
.	TRBJ1-1	TRBV19	.	CATQGRGTEAFF	TGTGCCACCCAGGGGCGGGGCACTGAAGCTTTCTTT
TRBD2	TRBJ2-3	TRBV6-5	.	CASRISGMSTDTQYF	TGTGCCAGCAGGATTAGCGGGATGAGCACAGATACGCAGTATTTT
.	TRBJ2-7	TRBV5-5	.	CASSFNRAYEQYF	TGTGCCAGCAGCTTCAACAGGGCCTACGAGCAGTACTTC
.	TRBJ1-2	TRBV7-6	.	CASSPLAANYGYTF	TGTGCCAGCAGCCCTCTAGCGGCTAACTATGGCTACACCTTC
TRBD2	TRBJ2-3	TRBV5-4	.	CASSPSLAGVRYTQYF	TGTGCCAGCAGCCCAAGTCTAGCGGGAGTGCGCTATACGCAGTATTTT
.	TRBJ2-5	TRBV11-2	.	CASSLDFIQAPKETQYF	TGTGCCAGCAGCTTAGACTTTATACAGGCACCCAAAGAGACCCAGTACTTC
.	TRBJ2-3	TRBV6-5	few	CASSYARDSYTDTQYF	TGTGCCAGCAGTTACGCCCGGGACTCTTACACAGATACGCAGTATTTT
.	TRBJ1-6	TRBV25-1	.	CASNSMGAVALHF	TGTGCCAGCAACTCTATGGGTGCAGTGGCCCTCCACTTT
.	TRBJ2-5	TRBV7-9	.	CASSVRGYQETQYF	TGTGCCAGCAGCGTCAGGGGATACCAAGAGACCCAGTACTTC
.	TRBJ1-2	TRBV7-2	few	CASSSRGRFYGYTF	TGTGCCAGCAGCTCCCGAGGACGGTTCTATGGCTACACCTTC
.	TRBJ2-1	TRBV7-2	.	CASSLIYEQFF	TGTGCCAGCAGCTTAATATATGAGCAGTTCTTC
TRBD1	TRBJ2-2	TRBV6-1	.	CASIGQGTGGELFF	TGTGCCAGCATTGGACAGGGAACGGGCGGGGAGCTGTTTTTT
.	TRBJ1-1	TRBV30	few	CAWLGNAEAFF	TGTGCCTGGTTAGGAAACGCTGAAGCTTTCTTT
.	TRBJ2-7	TRBV29-1	.	CSVGMDFYEQYF	TGCAGCGTTGGAATGGACTTTTACGAGCAGTACTTC
TRBD2	TRBJ2-1	TRBV9	few	CASSAKGLYNEQFF	TGTGCCAGCAGCGCAAAGGGACTATACAATGAGCAGTTCTTC
.	TRBJ2-3	TRBV5-8	once	CASSLDRGTDTQYF	TGTGCCAGCAGCTTGGACAGGGGCACAGATACGCAGTATTTT
.	TRBJ2-1	TRBV21-1	.	CASRRAPGDEQFF	TGTGCCAGCAGAAGGGCCCCGGGCGATGAGCAGTTCTTC
.	TRBJ2-7	TRBV7-9	few	CASSQLTSIYEQYF	TGTGCCAGCAGCCAGCTAACTTCTATCTACGAGCAGTACTTC
.	TRBJ2-5	TRBV14	.	CASSPLRGAGGETQYF	TGTGCCAGCAGCCCCCTGAGAGGGGCAGGAGGAGAGACCCAGTACTTC